Presented here are 27 T cell receptor beta chains from one specimen sequenced in a study of T cell repertoires in cytomegalovirus infection (dated by TCRdb to between 2019 and 2020). This specimen's treatment or condition label, interpreted: in vitro stimulation with specific CMV peptide epitopes to enrich CMV-specific T cells. Sequencing was carried out with an Illumina HiSeq 1500. In TCRdb, the public reads were trimmed at Q25 with fastp and aligned with MiXCR, with productive beta chains retained. CDR3 protein duplicates are merged, each entry listing the most common genes and DNA. The sample yields about 920,000 distinct CDR3 sequences; about 33% were counted once. The top ten clones comprise around an eighth of the sample. For these receptors, no antigen is known. Source: cultured CD8+ T cells from PBMCs, taken from culture after CMV antigen stimulation. The receptors originated from a human donor in good health (CMV status not recorded). Some clones in this sample may be carry-over from other donors' samples.

This clonotype was counted many times. This chain connects TRBV7-6 to TRBJ2-3; TRBD1 is a possible D gene (6 bases). V gave up 0 bases and J gave up 5 bases, with 9 bases separating them. The germline V gene encodes CDR1 SGHVS and CDR2 FNYEAQ. This CDR3 spans 14 amino acids. CDR3: CASSLAGALDTQYF. CDR3 nucleotides: TGTGCCAGCAGCTTAGCGGGGGCCTTAGATACGCAGTATTTT.

The rearrangement links TRBV6-2 or TRBV6-3 to TRBJ2-1; 10 bases fit TRBD2. There are 15 residues in the CDR3. Per germline, CDR1 MNHEY and CDR2 SVGEGT. Unmatched junction bases numbered 5, after V lost 4 bases and J lost 5 bases. The CDR3 loop is CASSLLAGPHNEQFF. DNA for the CDR3: TGTGCCAGCAGTTTACTAGCGGGGCCTCACAATGAGCAGTTCTTC.

The rearrangement joins TRBV7-9 to TRBJ1-6, with D unclear. CDR3 length equals 20 residues. Trimming pared 2 bases from V and 9 bases from J, leaving 29 bases between. The germline V gene has CDR1 SEHNR and CDR2 FQNEAQ (reference sequence). As DNA, the CDR3 is TGTGCCAGCAGCTTACGACCTCCGATGCCGCGACACGGGTCGGGTTCACCCCTCCACTTT. Protein sequence: CASSLRPPMPRHGSGSPLHF.

Only a few counts were recorded for this clonotype. The gene calls are TRBV27 and TRBJ1-2; 11 bases line up with TRBD1. V lost 5 bases, J lost 5 bases, and 4 bases stayed unmatched. The length of the CDR3 is 14 residues. Germline V gene data show CDR1 as MNHEY and CDR2 as SMNVEV (reference sequence). CDR3 loop: CASSMGQGGYGYTF. CDR3 DNA: TGTGCCAGCAGTATGGGACAGGGGGGGTATGGCTACACCTTC.

V gene TRBV28 combines with J gene TRBJ2-6, with TRBD2 as a possible D gene (6 bases). The V and J ends lost 2 bases and 0 bases respectively, with 11 bases between them. Germline CDR1 is MDHEN and CDR2 is SYDVKM. This CDR3 spans 17 amino acids. Here the CDR3 DNA reads TGTGCCAGCAGTTTAAGTAGCGGCTACTCTGGGGCCAACGTCCTGACTTTC. Encoded protein: CASSLSSGYSGANVLTF. The full variable domain, with the rest looked up from reference TRBV28 and TRBJ2-6, is DVKVTQSSRYLVKRTGEKVFLECVQDMDHENMFWYRQDPGLGLRLIYFSYDVKMKEKGDIPEGYSVSREKKERFSLILESASTNQTSMYLCASSLSSGYSGANVLTFGAGSRLTVL.

This rearrangement joins TRBV27 to TRBJ2-2; D is possibly TRBD2 (6 bases). Trimming pared 6 bases from V and 3 bases from J, leaving 14 bases between. CDR3 length equals 15 residues. CDR1 is MNHEY and CDR2 is SMNVEV in the germline V gene (reference sequence). This CDR3 reads CASRDRDWDTGELFF. The CDR3, as DNA: TGTGCCAGCAGAGACCGGGACTGGGACACCGGGGAGCTGTTTTTT.

The rearrangement uses TRBV4-1 and TRBJ2-1; 7 bases agree with TRBD2. Germline V gene lookup returns CDR1 MGHRA and CDR2 YSYEKL. Losses at the gene ends were 1 base for V and 2 bases for J; bases not matched to a gene: 2. This CDR3 has 15 amino acids. The CDR3: CASSQVSGPYNEQFF. DNA for the CDR3: TGCGCCAGCAGCCAAGTTAGCGGGCCCTACAATGAGCAGTTCTTC.

A few counts support this clonotype. V usage is TRBV19 and J usage is TRBJ2-7; D call uncertain. With 7 bases removed from V and 1 base from J, the gap between germline ends came to 17 bases. This CDR3 spans 15 amino acids. The V gene's germline CDR1 is LNHDA and CDR2 SQIVND (reference sequence). The CDR3 is CASKKGWSSSYEQYF. CDR3 DNA sequence: TGTGCCAGTAAAAAAGGGTGGTCCTCTTCCTACGAGCAGTACTTC. The full variable domain, completed using reference TRBV19 and TRBJ2-7, is DGGITQSPKYLFRKEGQNVTLSCEQNLNHDAMYWYRQDPGQGLRLIYYSQIVNDFQKGDIAEGYSVSREKKESFPLTVTSAQKNPTAFYLCASKKGWSSSYEQYFGPGTRLTVT.

This clonotype was picked up a small number of times. For the CDR3, the DNA is TGCAGTGCTAGCCATAGCGGGGGATTCACAGATACGCAGTATTTT. As protein: CSASHSGGFTDTQYF. The gene calls are TRBV20-1 and TRBJ2-3, with 9 positions matching TRBD2. The CDR3 is 15 residues long. Per germline, CDR1 DFQATT and CDR2 SNEGSKA (reference sequence). The junction had 6 bases not matched to a gene; V was cut back by 3 bases and J by 2 bases.

In the case of this clonotype: Sequence at one end of the junction differs from germline and may be a read error. This chain uses TRBV7-7 with TRBJ2-6, with D perhaps being TRBD1 or TRBD2 (5 bases each). Germline loops: CDR1 SSHAT, CDR2 FNYEAQ (reference sequence). This CDR3 contains 18 residues. The CDR3 DNA reads as TGTGCTAGCATCAGTGGGACGGCGGGTCGGGCTGGGGCCAACGTCCTGACTTTC. Its translation: CASISGTAGRAGANVLTF.

This clonotype appeared many times. V is TRBV6-5 and J is TRBJ2-7; 8 bases are shared with TRBD2. V was pared by 2 bases and J by 5 bases, with 11 bases of the junction left unmatched. The germline V gene has CDR1 MNHEY and CDR2 SVGAGI. The CDR3 contains 16 residues. Here the CDR3 reads CASSYPNRGGEDEQYF. The CDR3 nucleotides read TGTGCCAGCAGTTACCCCAACCGGGGGGGGGAAGACGAGCAGTACTTC.

V gene TRBV6-1 combines with J gene TRBJ1-1; TRBD1 matches at 7 bases. The CDR3 contains 13 residues. V shed 7 bases and J 3 bases; nucleotides not matched to a gene: 5. Germline loops: CDR1 MNHNS, CDR2 SASEGT. CDR3: CASIWDSDTEAFF. The DNA for the CDR3 is TGTGCCAGCATTTGGGACAGCGACACTGAAGCTTTCTTT.

A few counts support this clonotype. The chain is built from TRBV11-2 and TRBJ1-1; D might be TRBD1 (6 bases). V was shortened by 4 bases and J by 4 bases, with 13 bases between the two germline ends. The CDR3 runs 14 residues. Germline CDR1 reads SGHAT; CDR2 reads FQNNGV. CDR3 coding DNA: TGTGCCAGCAGCTCCAGGGGCCGTTCCACTGAAGCTTTCTTT. It codes for CASSSRGRSTEAFF.

This clonotype was seen ten or more times. V gene TRBV19 combines with J gene TRBJ1-5, with TRBD1 as a possible D gene (6 bases). The V gene's germline CDR1 is LNHDA and CDR2 SQIVND (reference sequence). The CDR3 is 14 amino acids. V was cut by 2 bases and J by 2 bases, with 7 bases left in between. The CDR3 sequence is CASSIWTGNQPQHF. Here the CDR3 DNA reads TGTGCCAGTAGTATATGGACAGGCAATCAGCCCCAGCATTTT.

Ten or more counts support this clonotype. Compared with germline, one end of the junction differs, possibly owing to a read error. CDR3 bases: TGTGCTAGCAGCCCGGGGGGGTCCCCCTACGAGCAGTACTTC. It specifies CASSPGGSPYEQYF. V is TRBV7-7 and J is TRBJ2-7; 8 nucleotides match TRBD2. Germline CDR1 SSHAT, CDR2 FNYEAQ (reference sequence). The CDR3 length is 14 residues.

V and J are TRBV27 and TRBJ2-7; 8 nucleotides line up with TRBD1. The CDR3 runs to 15 residues. V shed 2 bases and J 3 bases; nucleotides not matched to a gene: 6. Germline loops: CDR1 MNHEY, CDR2 SMNVEV (reference sequence). CDR3 region: CASSLPGQEGYEQYF. In nucleotides, the CDR3 is TGTGCCAGCAGTTTACCGGGACAGGAGGGCTACGAGCAGTACTTC.

The sample holds many counts of this clonotype. The chain couples TRBV19 to TRBJ2-7; D may be TRBD2 (6 bases). The CDR3 loop spans 13 amino acids. Trimming took 9 bases from V and 1 from J, leaving 13 bases between them. CDR1 and CDR2 from the germline V gene are LNHDA and SQIVND (reference sequence). The CDR3 nucleotides are TGTGCCAGCAGCGCAGGAGGGTCCTACGAGCAGTACTTC. It specifies CASSAGGSYEQYF.

This chain connects TRBV6-5 to TRBJ1-6; a weak D match, TRBD1 (6 bases). Germline CDR1 and CDR2: MNHEY and SVGAGI. The CDR3 runs 16 residues. Trimming removed 7 bases from V and 5 bases from J, with 18 bases in between. The CDR3 reads CASTSGSRGDNSPLHF. The CDR3 bases are TGTGCCAGCACCTCGGGTAGCAGGGGAGATAATTCACCCCTCCACTTT.

This clonotype was observed a few times. This chain uses TRBV7-6 with TRBJ1-3; D not resolved. Germline V gene sequence: CDR1 SGHVS, CDR2 FNYEAQ. The CDR3 is 14 amino acids. Deletions cut 0 bases from V and 3 bases from J, with 6 bases between. The DNA for the CDR3 is TGTGCCAGCAGCTTAGCGGATGGTGGAAACACCATATATTTT. Translating it yields CASSLADGGNTIYF.

The chain combines TRBV7-2 with TRBJ2-3; no firm D call. Trimming pared 10 bases from V and 4 bases from J, leaving 9 bases between. The germline CDR1 and CDR2 sequences are SGHTA and FQGNSA. There are 11 residues in the CDR3. The CDR3 sequence: CAITAPDTQYF. Written as DNA, the CDR3 is TGTGCCATCACGGCACCAGATACGCAGTATTTT.

To note about this clonotype: Given the absence of the conserved phenylalanine or tryptophan at the CDR3 end, a read error is likely. The chain recombines TRBV11-1 with TRBJ1-6; D unclear. This CDR3 is 14 amino acids long. Per the germline V gene, CDR1 is SGHAT and CDR2 is FQDESV (reference sequence). V lost 5 bases, J lost 9 bases, and 14 bases lay in between. The CDR3 region has the DNA TGTGCCAGCAGCGTAGGACCTCCGGCTTCACCCCTCCACTAT. It is translated as CASSVGPPASPLHY.

CDR3 amino acids: CASRGVTQYF. The CDR3 DNA sequence: TGTGCCAGCAGAGGGGTGACCCAGTACTTC. The rearrangement joins TRBV2 to TRBJ2-5; a weak D match, TRBD1 (5 bases). The CDR3 length is 10 residues. In germline, CDR1 is SNHLY, CDR2 FYNNEI. V was cut by 6 bases and J by 7 bases, with 6 bases left in between.

In its sample, this clonotype was seen a few times. The chain has TRBV7-9 and TRBJ2-7; 12 nucleotides line up with TRBD1. The CDR3 is 15 amino acids. Looked up from germline, CDR1 is SEHNR and CDR2 is FQNEAQ (reference sequence). With V trimmed by 3 bases and J by 6 bases, 6 bases remained unmatched. The CDR3 is CASSFPGDRGREQYF. The DNA for the CDR3 is TGTGCCAGCAGCTTCCCGGGGGACAGGGGGCGCGAGCAGTACTTC.

This clonotype turned up a few times. The chain carries TRBV4-1 and TRBJ2-3, with unresolved D. Per germline, CDR1 MGHRA and CDR2 YSYEKL. The CDR3 contains 13 residues. V gave up 1 base and J gave up 9 bases, with 11 bases separating them. The CDR3 DNA reads TGCGCCAGCAGCCAAGGCCCCCTGGCGACGCAGTATTTT. Its translation: CASSQGPLATQYF.

The CDR3 bases are TGTGCCAGCAGCCCAGCGGGGGGCAGCTCCTACGAGCAGTACTTC. This sequence encodes CASSPAGGSSYEQYF. V usage is TRBV13 and J usage is TRBJ2-7, with TRBD2 matching over 9 bases. Trimming removed 5 bases from V and 0 bases from J; junction bases left unmatched: 5. CDR1 and CDR2 (germline): PRHDT, FYEKMQ (reference sequence). The CDR3 contains 15 residues.

This chain uses TRBV4-1 with TRBJ2-5; D is possibly TRBD1 (6 bases). This CDR3 has 16 residues. The V and J ends lost 1 base and 5 bases respectively, with 17 bases between them. Germline assignment: CDR1 MGHRA and CDR2 YSYEKL. The CDR3 region is CASSQGWSLQGETQYF. CDR3 nucleotide sequence: TGCGCCAGCAGCCAAGGGTGGTCTCTTCAGGGGGAGACCCAGTACTTC.

In its sample, this clonotype was seen many times. The chain recombines TRBV7-9 with TRBJ2-3, with D unclear. V was shortened by 5 bases and J by 4 bases, with 10 bases between the two germline ends. The CDR3 is 13 residues long. Germline V CDR1 and CDR2: SEHNR, FQNEAQ (reference sequence). The CDR3 is CASSPRMSDTQYF. CDR3 in DNA: TGTGCCAGCAGCCCGAGGATGTCAGATACGCAGTATTTT.